This T cell receptor (beta chain) came from a study of post-analysis software for immune sequencing data. Study as a whole: Relapsing-remitting, secondary progressive and progressive-relapsing multiple sclerosis courses were included. Study conclusions and caveats: By F measure, strong co-clustering occurred among samples prepared in the same batch. Significantly lower normalized Chao1 diversity was found in patients with multiple sclerosis relative to controls. Five TRBV segments, including TRBV5-6, TRBV5-1 and TRBV20-1, were more frequent in patients than controls.

Germline V gene lookup returns CDR1 SEHNR and CDR2 FQNEAQ (reference sequence). Between the trimmed V and J ends, which lost 11 bases and 1 base, there was a span of 12 bases. The CDR3 has 13 amino acids. This clonotype was counted a single time. As yet, its antigen is unknown. Incorporated into the TCR beta cDNA libraries were unique molecular identifiers, which served to reduce PCR and sequencing biases. The T cell input of roughly 0.9 to 10 million gave a few hundred thousand cDNA molecules. TCRdb re-derived calls from the PCR reads in MiXCR, one entry per CDR3 protein. The data show a few hundred thousand distinct CDR3 sequences, less than 35% seen once.

The sample comprised blood. The rearrangement links TRBV7-9 to TRBJ2-1; no clear D. The TCR sequence derives from a girl under 18 with multiple sclerosis. The CDR3 is CAGKDLSYNEQFF. The CDR3 DNA reads as TGTGCCGGCAAGGATTTATCCTACAATGAGCAGTTCTTC.